Following are 25 T cell receptor beta chains from one sample sequenced in a study of Tregs in tolerant kidney transplant recipients. Their antigen targets remain unknown. Measured with immunoSEQ multiplex PCR; TCRdb has only the in-frame clones, and not every one. Among about 44,000 clones listed, less than 97% were seen once. The sequencing sample was made of Tregs from blood cultured with allogeneic cells. The receptors come from a human donor in good health.

The chain uses TRBV6-5 and TRBJ1-2; D is possibly TRBD1 (5 bases). Trimming stripped 0 bases from V and 7 bases from J, with 15 bases between. The germline gives CDR1 MNHEY, CDR2 SVGAGI. There are 15 residues in the CDR3. CDR3 sequence: CASSYSIWGQSGYTF. The CDR3, as DNA: TGTGCCAGCAGTTACTCGATTTGGGGCCAGTCTGGCTACACCTTC.

This sequence joins TRBV5-1 and TRBJ1-2; TRBD1 is a possible D gene (5 bases). With 1 base removed from V and 2 bases from J, the gap between germline ends came to 9 bases. The CDR3 length is 14 residues. From germline, CDR1 is SGHRS and CDR2 YFSETQ. DNA of the CDR3: TGCGCCAGCAGCTTGTTGGGGGGGAACTATGGCTACACCTTC. The encoded protein is CASSLLGGNYGYTF.

The rearrangement uses TRBV5-1 and TRBJ2-7; D remains unclear. Germline loops: CDR1 SGHRS, CDR2 YFSETQ. This CDR3 has 14 residues. The V end lost 4 bases, the J end lost 5 bases, and 16 bases lay between the germline ends. This chain's CDR3 is CASSAQAGSDEQYF. DNA of the CDR3: TGCGCCAGCAGCGCCCAAGCTGGGTCCGACGAGCAGTACTTC.

This clone is a singleton in its sample. This chain uses TRBV9 with TRBJ2-1, with TRBD2 matching 10 bases. V shed 0 bases and J 4 bases; nucleotides not matched to a gene: 16. The CDR3 extends over 20 amino acids. Per germline, CDR1 SGDLS and CDR2 YYNGEE. The CDR3 coding sequence is TGTGCCAGCAGCGTAGGAGGGACTAGCGAACCGCCGCCTAGGTACAATGAGCAGTTCTTC. Residues: CASSVGGTSEPPPRYNEQFF.

The sample holds one count of this clone. The chain recombines TRBV19 with TRBJ1-1, with D possibly matching TRBD1 (6 bases). CDR3 length: 15 residues. Germline CDR1 is LNHDA and CDR2 is SQIVND (reference sequence). The germline V and J ends were trimmed by 5 bases and 0 bases, with 13 bases remaining between them. This CDR3 reads CASSLDRLMNTEAFF. DNA for the CDR3: TGTGCCAGTAGTTTGGACAGACTCATGAACACTGAAGCTTTCTTT.

This chain connects TRBV14 to TRBJ2-7; tentative D call: TRBD1 (5 bases). CDR3 length equals 18 residues. Between the trimmed V and J ends, which lost 4 bases and 5 bases, there was a span of 27 bases. Germline CDR1 and CDR2: SGHDN and FVKESK. The CDR3 protein is CASSPLGFQGRFPHEQYF. For the CDR3, the DNA is TGTGCCAGCAGCCCGTTGGGGTTCCAGGGAAGGTTTCCACACGAGCAGTACTTC.

The rearrangement links TRBV10-2 to TRBJ2-3, with 12 bases aligning to TRBD2. J was trimmed by 9 bases and V by 4 bases; bases with no gene match: 14. Germline CDR1 WSHSY, CDR2 SAAADI. This CDR3 has 17 residues. In DNA, the CDR3 is TGCGCCAGCAGTGCCATGACTAGCGGGGGCCCCCCGTGGACGCAGTATTTT. Encoded protein: CASSAMTSGGPPWTQYF.

V is TRBV5-1 and J is TRBJ2-1; 7 positions agree with TRBD1. CDR3 length equals 13 residues. The germline CDR1 and CDR2 sequences are SGHRS and YFSETQ. The J segment lost 5 bases and the V segment lost 4 bases, leaving 3 bases of the junction unmatched. DNA of the CDR3: TGCGCCAGCAGCACAGACAGGGACAATGAGCAGTTCTTC. Its translation is CASSTDRDNEQFF.

V gene TRBV7-3 combines with J gene TRBJ1-1; the D is unclear. The ends were cut back, 1 base at V and 6 bases at J, with 9 bases in the middle. This CDR3 region has 13 residues. In germline, CDR1 is SGHTA, CDR2 FQGTGA. In DNA form, the CDR3 reads TGTGCCAGCAGCTTAATGGGCGCCGCTGAAGCTTTCTTT. Its translation is CASSLMGAAEAFF.

This clone was observed a handful of times. The chain carries TRBV6-6 and TRBJ1-1; the D gene is possibly TRBD1 (5 bases). This CDR3 is 13 amino acids long. The V gene lost 2 bases and the J gene lost 6 bases, with 10 bases spanning the gap. CDR1 is MNHNY and CDR2 is SVGAGI in the germline V gene (reference sequence). CDR3 amino acids: CASSYAGFPEAFF. DNA for the CDR3: TGTGCCAGCAGTTACGCAGGGTTTCCTGAAGCTTTCTTT.

In the case of this clone: Germline is not matched at one junction end, which may reflect a read error. The chain is built from TRBV19 and TRBJ1-2, with D perhaps matching TRBD1 (6 bases). This CDR3 is built from 14 residues. Germline V gene sequence: CDR1 LNHDA, CDR2 SQIVND (reference sequence). Written as DNA, the CDR3 is TGTGCCAGTAGCATAGCCCTCAGGGGCCAAGGCTACACCTTC. It is translated as CASSIALRGQGYTF.

The chain has TRBV5-1 and TRBJ2-7; the match to TRBD1 covers 10 bases. CDR1 is SGHRS, CDR2 YFSETQ, per germline. The length of the CDR3 is 14 residues. V gave up 4 bases and J gave up 3 bases; unmatched junction bases: 4. CDR3 amino acids: CASSNRDRGYEQYF. The CDR3 DNA sequence: TGCGCCAGCAGCAACCGGGACAGGGGCTACGAGCAGTACTTC.

The rearrangement uses TRBV4-2 and TRBJ2-4, with 11 bases aligning to TRBD1. The V segment lost 2 bases and the J segment 0 bases; nucleotides outside the gene matches: 12. CDR1 is LGHNA, CDR2 YNFKEQ, per germline. The CDR3 extends over 20 amino acids. CDR3 in amino acids: CASSQNPGTGGPVAKNIQYF. CDR3 coding DNA: TGTGCCAGCAGCCAAAATCCCGGGACAGGGGGACCAGTAGCCAAAAACATTCAGTACTTC.

The chain carries TRBV27 and TRBJ1-2, with 9 bases matching TRBD1. The CDR3 extends over 16 amino acids. V lost 6 bases, J lost 5 bases, and 13 bases stayed unmatched. Germline CDR1 reads MNHEY; CDR2 reads SMNVEV (reference sequence). Here the CDR3 reads CASRPQGGQGLYGYTF. CDR3 nucleotide sequence: TGTGCCAGCAGACCCCAAGGGGGACAGGGCCTATATGGCTACACCTTC.

This clone has only one observation. At the DNA level, this CDR3 is encoded by other sequences in the same sample as well. The chain links TRBV5-1 to TRBJ1-1; a weak D match, TRBD1 (5 bases). V gave up 4 bases and J gave up 1 base, with 8 bases separating them. Germline CDR1 reads SGHRS; CDR2 reads YFSETQ. CDR3 length: 13 amino acids. The CDR3: CASSSQGNTEAFF. The CDR3, as DNA: TGCGCCAGCAGCAGCCAGGGGAACACTGAAGCTTTCTTT.

V usage is TRBV2 and J usage is TRBJ2-1; D remains ambiguous. The CDR3 spans 13 residues. In germline, CDR1 is SNHLY, CDR2 FYNNEI. Trimming removed 2 bases at V and 15 bases at J, with 17 bases between. DNA of the CDR3: TGTGCCAGCAGTGAATCTTGGTCATACTATCGGTTCTTC. Its translation: CASSESWSYYRFF.

The gene calls are TRBV5-8 and TRBJ1-4; a possible D gene is TRBD1 (5 bases). This CDR3 is built from 15 residues. Germline V gives CDR1 SGHTS, CDR2 YDEGEE. With 0 bases removed from V and 11 bases from J, the gap between germline ends came to 17 bases. Written as DNA, the CDR3 is TGTGCCAGCAGCTTGGTCCAGGGTATAATGAAGAAACTGTTTTTT. It codes for CASSLVQGIMKKLFF.

The chain is built from TRBV5-5 and TRBJ2-1, with TRBD1 matching 8 bases. Germline loops: CDR1 SGHKS, CDR2 YYEKEE (reference sequence). Trimming removed 1 base from V and 7 bases from J; junction bases left unmatched: 4. CDR3 length: 14 amino acids. CDR3 in DNA: TGTGCCAGCAGCTTGCAGGGGGCATGGAATGAGCAGTTCTTC. As protein: CASSLQGAWNEQFF.

This chain uses TRBV5-1 with TRBJ2-1; 15 bases line up with TRBD2. Unmatched junction bases numbered 3, after V lost 4 bases and J lost 1 base. Germline V gene lookup returns CDR1 SGHRS and CDR2 YFSETQ. This CDR3 comprises 17 residues. The DNA for the CDR3 is TGCGCCAGCAGCCCGGGACTAGCGGGGGGTTCCTACAATGAGCAGTTCTTC. As protein: CASSPGLAGGSYNEQFF.

The CDR3 coding sequence is TGTGCCAGTACCCGACAGGGCCCTAATGAAAAACTGTTTTTT. It codes for CASTRQGPNEKLFF. The chain joins TRBV19 to TRBJ1-4, with 7 bases lining up with TRBD1. This CDR3 comprises 14 residues. J was trimmed by 3 bases and V by 7 bases; bases with no gene match: 5. Germline V gene sequence: CDR1 LNHDA, CDR2 SQIVND (reference sequence).

This chain links TRBV12-2 with TRBJ2-2. TRBV12-2 is designated a pseudogene. CDR3 length equals 18 residues. The DNA for the CDR3 is TGTGCAAGTCGCCTTAGGGTCCACAAGGGAATGGGGTCCGGGGAGCTGTTTTTT. This gives the protein CASRLRVHKGMGSGELFF.

The chain is built from TRBV5-1 and TRBJ1-6; D is unclear. Trimming removed 4 bases at V and 6 bases at J, with 8 bases between. The CDR3 extends over 13 amino acids. CDR1 is SGHRS and CDR2 is YFSETQ in the germline V gene. CDR3 nucleotide sequence: TGCGCCAGCAGCCCCCGACTTAATTCACCCCTCCACTTT. It translates to CASSPRLNSPLHF. Supplemented by reference TRBV5-1 and TRBJ1-6, the full variable domain reads KAGVTQTPRYLIKTRGQQVTLSCSPISGHRSVSWYQQTPGQGLQFLFEYFSETQRNKGNFPGRFSGRQFSNSRSEMNVSTLELGDSALYLCASSPRLNSPLHFGNGTRLTVT.

The DNA of the CDR3 is TGTGCCAGCAGTGAAAGAGGAACCTACAATGAGCAGTTCTTC. Translating it yields CASSERGTYNEQFF. The chain carries TRBV25-1 and TRBJ2-1; D is ambiguous. Trimming shortened V by 2 bases and J by 2 bases, and 7 bases separated the two germline ends. The CDR3 spans 14 residues. The germline V gene has CDR1 MGHDK and CDR2 SYGVNS. Drawing the rest from reference TRBV25-1 and TRBJ2-1, the complete variable domain is EADIYQTPRYLVIGTGKKITLECSQTMGHDKMYWYQQDPGMELHLIHYSYGVNSTEKGDLSSESTVSRIRTEHFPLTLESARPSHTSQYLCASSERGTYNEQFFGPGTRLTVL.

This rearrangement joins TRBV6-5 to TRBJ2-7, with TRBD1 identical over 7 bases. Trimming took 2 bases from V and 0 from J; bases not matched to a gene: 4. Looked up from germline, CDR1 is MNHEY and CDR2 is SVGAGI. CDR3 length: 15 residues. CDR3 in amino acids: CASSYQTGRSYEQYF. In DNA form, the CDR3 reads TGTGCCAGCAGTTACCAGACAGGGCGCTCCTACGAGCAGTACTTC.

The chain carries TRBV29-1 and TRBJ1-2, with D possibly matching TRBD1 (5 bases). Looked up from germline, CDR1 is SQVTM and CDR2 is ANQGSEA. CDR3 size: 16 residues. Between the trimmed V and J ends, which lost 4 bases and 4 bases, there was a span of 22 bases. The CDR3 coding sequence is TGCAGCGTTGTTTCTCCGACAGCCTCCTCTCCCTATGGCTACACCTTC. It yields the protein CSVVSPTASSPYGYTF.